A selection of T cell receptor beta chains follows, all from one sample in a study of cytomegalovirus exposure and HLA in healthy donors. Method: immunoSEQ multiplex PCR; TCRdb's copy keeps in-frame clones and lacks some. Found here are 130,000 or so clones, 75% to 85% of them singletons; the top ten hold about 1.4%. Sequenced material: PBMCs. The receptors here all came from a woman aged 40 to 50 in good health and CMV-seronegative. CDR3s include the opening cysteine and the closing phenylalanine or tryptophan. A D gene is named only where the DNA matches it firmly. Clone size is stated in some rows and not others, as once, few, many or a class when expanded.

>.|TRBV12-5|TRBJ1-6|TRBD1
TGTGCTAGTTCGTCACAGGGGAATTCACCCCTCCACTTT
CASSSQGNSPLHF
>.|TRBV28|TRBJ2-3|.
TGTGCCAGCGGCGACAGATCTAGCACAGATACGCAGTATTTT
CASGDRSSTDTQYF
>.|TRBV19|TRBJ1-3|.
TGTGCCAGTACCCAGGGGTGGAGAAACACCATATATTTT
CASTQGWRNTIYF
>.|TRBV10-3|TRBJ1-5|.
TGTGCCGGTGGGGCGGAATATAGCAATCAGCCCCAGCATTTT
CAGGAEYSNQPQHF
>.|TRBV28|TRBJ1-6|.
TGTGCCAGCAGGACGGGTAATAATTCACCCCTCCACTTT
CASRTGNNSPLHF
>few|TRBV27|TRBJ2-7|TRBD2
TGTGCCAGCAGTTTCGAAGTAGCGGGGGTGGACGAGCAGTACTTC
CASSFEVAGVDEQYF
>.|TRBV30|TRBJ2-2|TRBD1
TGTGCCTGGAGGAAAGCCGGGACAGGGAACACCGGGGAGCTGTTTTTT
CAWRKAGTGNTGELFF
>.|TRBV5-6|TRBJ1-2|.
TGTGCCAGCAGCTTGTGGGAGAGCTACACCTTC
CASSLWESYTF
>.|TRBV18|TRBJ1-1|.
TGTGCCAGCTCACCCAGACAGGAATTGAACACTGAAGCTTTCTTT
CASSPRQELNTEAFF
>.|TRBV6-5|TRBJ2-7|TRBD1
TGTGCCAGCAGCCGGAGACAGGGGACCTACGAGCAGTACTTC
CASSRRQGTYEQYF
>.|TRBV7-9|TRBJ1-2|.
TGTGCCAGCAGCCATGGTGGGCTCGGCTATGGCTACACCTTC
CASSHGGLGYGYTF
>.|TRBV5-4|TRBJ1-2|.
TGTGCCAGCAGCTTAGATCCGGGAGGGAATAGTGGCTACACCTTC
CASSLDPGGNSGYTF
>few|TRBV9|TRBJ1-6|TRBD1
TGTGCCAGCAGCCCCCGGACAGGGACGATGTATTCACCCCTCCACTTT
CASSPRTGTMYSPLHF
>.|TRBV10-2|TRBJ1-1|.
TGCGCCAGCAGTACACAGGGGAACACTGAAGCTTTCTTT
CASSTQGNTEAFF